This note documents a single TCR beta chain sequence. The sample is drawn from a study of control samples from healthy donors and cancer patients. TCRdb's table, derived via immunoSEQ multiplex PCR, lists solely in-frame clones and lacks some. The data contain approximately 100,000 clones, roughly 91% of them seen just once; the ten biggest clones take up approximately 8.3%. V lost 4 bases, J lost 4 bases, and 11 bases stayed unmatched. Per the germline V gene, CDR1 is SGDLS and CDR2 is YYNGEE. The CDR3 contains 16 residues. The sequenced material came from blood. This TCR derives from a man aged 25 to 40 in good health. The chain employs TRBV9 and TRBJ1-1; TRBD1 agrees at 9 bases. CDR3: CASSRTTGGVSTEAFF. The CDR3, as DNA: TGTGCCAGCAGCCGGACGACAGGGGGAGTAAGCACTGAAGCTTTCTTT.